These 12 T cell receptor beta chains were all obtained from the same sample, sequenced in a study of cytomegalovirus exposure and HLA in healthy donors. The PCR had 60 Vbeta and 13 Jbeta primers. Repertoires were generated with immunoSEQ multiplex PCR, while TCRdb's copy carries only in-frame clones and drops some. Found here are fewer than 200,000 clones, more than 80% of them singletons; the top ten hold 7%. Sequences were obtained from PBMCs. The receptors were sampled from a woman under 40 in good health and CMV-seropositive.

Only a few counts were recorded for this clone. The DNA of the CDR3 is TGTGCCAGCAGTGACGTGGGGAGCTCCTACAATGAGCAGTTCTTC. Translated, it gives CASSDVGSSYNEQFF. The gene calls are TRBV6-4 and TRBJ2-1; the D gene is possibly TRBD2 (5 bases). V shed 2 bases and J shed 0 bases, with 8 bases lying between them. Germline V gives CDR1 MRHNA, CDR2 SNTAGT. This CDR3 is 15 amino acids long.

This clone was seen a single time. The V call is TRBV7-2, the J call TRBJ1-2; no definite D call. This CDR3 comprises 14 residues. CDR1 SGHTA and CDR2 FQGNSA come from the germline V gene. The V end lost 2 bases, the J end lost 3 bases, and 10 bases lay between the germline ends. The chain's CDR3 is CASSLRAGYYGYTF. The CDR3 region has the DNA TGTGCCAGCAGCTTACGTGCAGGTTACTATGGCTACACCTTC.

The gene calls are TRBV9 and TRBJ2-2, with 7 bases identical to TRBD1. The CDR3 extends over 16 amino acids. Germline V gene sequence: CDR1 SGDLS, CDR2 YYNGEE. Trimming cost V 2 bases and J 7 bases; bases outside gene matches: 11. The CDR3 reads CASSVLSAGGGGELFF. DNA for the CDR3: TGTGCCAGCAGCGTTCTTTCGGCAGGGGGTGGCGGGGAGCTGTTTTTT. The variable domain in full, completed from reference TRBV9 and TRBJ2-2, reads DSGVTQTPKHLITATGQRVTLRCSPRSGDLSVYWYQQSLDQGLQFLIQYYNGEERAKGNILERFSAQQFPDLHSELNLSSLELGDSALYFCASSVLSAGGGGELFFGEGSRLTVL.

The chain employs TRBV7-9 and TRBJ1-1; a possible D gene is TRBD1 (6 bases). Germline CDR1 and CDR2: SEHNR and FQNEAQ (reference sequence). This CDR3 is built from 12 residues. Trimming took off 5 bases at V and 11 bases at J, with 15 bases between the two ends. CDR3 region: CASSPLEGHAFF. In DNA form, the CDR3 reads TGTGCCAGCAGCCCGCTAGAGGGACATGCTTTCTTT.

The gene calls are TRBV27 and TRBJ2-7, with D perhaps TRBD2 (7 bases). The CDR3 runs to 16 residues. V was shortened by 6 bases and J by 1 base, with 19 bases between the two germline ends. Germline CDR1 reads MNHEY; CDR2 reads SMNVEV (reference sequence). As DNA, the CDR3 is TGTGCCAGCAGCCCTGAGGGGGGGGCGCGGTCCTACGAGCAGTACTTC. It is translated as CASSPEGGARSYEQYF.

This rearrangement joins TRBV4-1 to TRBJ2-5, with 10 bases matching TRBD2. The CDR3 loop spans 16 amino acids. The germline V gene encodes CDR1 MGHRA and CDR2 YSYEKL. The trim removed 2 bases at V and 5 bases at J, leaving 8 bases unmatched. The CDR3 DNA reads TGCGCCAGCAGCCAACTGGGGCTAGCGGGGGTGGAGACCCAGTACTTC. Encoded protein: CASSQLGLAGVETQYF.

The chain links TRBV27 to TRBJ1-5; tentatively, D is TRBD1 (5 bases). The CDR3 has 14 residues. V lost 3 bases and J lost 6, with 12 bases in between. Germline V gene data show CDR1 as MNHEY and CDR2 as SMNVEV (reference sequence). The CDR3 loop reads CASSFRGMFQPQHF. CDR3 in DNA: TGTGCCAGCAGTTTTAGGGGAATGTTTCAGCCCCAGCATTTT.

The chain carries TRBV29-1 and TRBJ1-4; a possible D gene is TRBD1 (5 bases). V lost 7 bases, J lost 8 bases, and 14 bases lay in between. Germline CDR1 and CDR2: SQVTM and ANQGSEA. CDR3 length: 12 residues. The CDR3 nucleotides read TGCAGCGGGACCAGGGATGGGGAAAAACTGTTTTTT. It yields the protein CSGTRDGEKLFF.

This rearrangement joins TRBV6-6 to TRBJ1-2; possible D gene TRBD1, 5 bases. The CDR3 has 13 residues. V lost 4 bases, J lost 1 base, and 7 bases lay in between. CDR1 and CDR2 (germline): MNHNY, SVGAGI (reference sequence). This CDR3 reads CASSSQGNYGYTF. The CDR3 DNA reads TGTGCCAGCAGTTCGCAGGGTAACTATGGCTACACCTTC.

The chain joins TRBV6-1 to TRBJ1-1; 10 nucleotides align to TRBD1. This CDR3 has 16 residues. Germline loops: CDR1 MNHNS, CDR2 SASEGT. The V segment lost 4 bases and the J segment 5 bases; nucleotides outside the gene matches: 10. CDR3 amino acids: CASSGRVGQGRTEAFF. DNA for the CDR3: TGTGCCAGCAGTGGGAGGGTGGGACAGGGGAGGACTGAAGCTTTCTTT.

This sequence joins TRBV7-8 and TRBJ1-1, with TRBD1 matching over 8 bases. The CDR3 is 17 residues long. In germline, CDR1 is SGHVS, CDR2 FQNEAQ. After removal of 4 bases from V and 1 base from J, the junction contained 11 bases not matched to a gene. CDR3 sequence (DNA): TGTGCCAGCAGCTACCAGGGGGCAGGTCTATGGAACACTGAAGCTTTCTTT. This codes for CASSYQGAGLWNTEAFF. Using reference TRBV7-8 and TRBJ1-1 for the parts outside the CDR3, the full variable domain is GAGVSQSPRYKVAKRGQDVALRCDPISGHVSLFWYQQALGQGPEFLTYFQNEAQLDKSGLPSDRFFAERPEGSVSTLKIQRTQQEDSAVYLCASSYQGAGLWNTEAFFGQGTRLTVV.

This clone was counted a single time. The V gene is TRBV4-3, the J gene TRBJ2-7, with D perhaps TRBD1 (6 bases). The CDR3 contains 15 residues. The ends were cut back, 0 bases at V and 1 base at J, with 10 bases in the middle. Germline-derived CDR1 and CDR2 are LGHNA and YSLEER. The CDR3 DNA follows: TGCGCCAGCAGCCAAGAGTGGACAGCGTCCTACGAGCAGTACTTC. It yields the protein CASSQEWTASYEQYF.